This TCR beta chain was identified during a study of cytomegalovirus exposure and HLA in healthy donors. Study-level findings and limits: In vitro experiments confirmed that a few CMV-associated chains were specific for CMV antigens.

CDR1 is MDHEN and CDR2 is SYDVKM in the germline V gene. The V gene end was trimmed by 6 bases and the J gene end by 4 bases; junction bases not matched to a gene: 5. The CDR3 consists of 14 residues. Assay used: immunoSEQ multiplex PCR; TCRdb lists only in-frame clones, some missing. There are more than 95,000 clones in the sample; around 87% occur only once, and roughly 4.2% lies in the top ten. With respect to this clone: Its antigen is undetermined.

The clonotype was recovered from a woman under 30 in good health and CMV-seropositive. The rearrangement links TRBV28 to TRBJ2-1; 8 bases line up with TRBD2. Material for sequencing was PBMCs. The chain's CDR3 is CASSRLAQYNEQFF. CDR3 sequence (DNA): TGTGCCAGCAGCCGACTAGCGCAGTACAATGAGCAGTTCTTC.